Below are 25 T cell receptor beta chains sequenced from a single sample in a study of memory CD4+ T cells and cytomegalovirus serostatus. The sort gate was single viable CD3+CD4+CD8-CD45RO+ cells for memory CD4+ T cells. Data came from immunoSEQ multiplex PCR; TCRdb stores just in-frame clones and leaves some out. The table includes under 50,000 clones, around four fifths detected once. Specimen: memory CD4+ T cells from blood. The receptors originated from an adult in good health and CMV-seropositive.

This clone was found once. This sequence joins TRBV11-3 and TRBJ2-5; 7 bases align to TRBD2. This CDR3 spans 15 amino acids. The V gene end was trimmed by 4 bases and the J gene end by 4 bases; junction bases not matched to a gene: 9. Looked up from germline, CDR1 is SGHNT and CDR2 is YENEEA. CDR3: CASSSGLTGGETQYF. DNA for the CDR3: TGTGCCAGCAGCTCGGGACTGACGGGGGGAGAGACCCAGTACTTC.

The V call is TRBV6-6, the J call TRBJ2-1; D unclear. This CDR3 spans 16 amino acids. Trimming took off 0 bases at V and 0 bases at J, with 9 bases between the two ends. Germline V gene data show CDR1 as MNHNY and CDR2 as SVGAGI (reference sequence). CDR3 region: CASSYSLLSSYNEQFF. Written as DNA, the CDR3 is TGTGCCAGCAGTTACTCGCTCCTCAGCTCCTACAATGAGCAGTTCTTC.

This clone was detected only a few times. This sequence joins TRBV4-1 and TRBJ1-2, with D perhaps matching TRBD1 (6 bases). The V gene lost 3 bases and the J gene lost 6 bases, with 20 bases spanning the gap. Germline V gene data show CDR1 as MGHRA and CDR2 as YSYEKL. The CDR3 is 16 amino acids. The CDR3 is CASSQPTTGSYDGYTF. In DNA, the CDR3 is TGCGCCAGCAGCCAGCCCACCACAGGGAGCTACGATGGCTACACCTTC.

This clone was seen just once. This chain uses TRBV19 with TRBJ2-2; maybe TRBD2 (6 bases). The V gene's germline CDR1 is LNHDA and CDR2 SQIVND (reference sequence). The CDR3 has 15 residues. V shed 7 bases and J shed 5 bases, with 17 bases lying between them. CDR3: CASTPLSGPTGELFF. In DNA, the CDR3 is TGTGCCAGTACCCCCCTAAGCGGGCCGACCGGGGAGCTGTTTTTT.

This chain connects TRBV10-3 to TRBJ1-2; TRBD1 is a possible D gene (6 bases). Germline V lookup: CDR1 ENHRY, CDR2 SYGVKD. The CDR3 totals 12 residues. The germline V and J ends were trimmed by 4 bases and 4 bases, with 7 bases remaining between them. CDR3 nucleotide sequence: TGTGCCATCAGTGGGGACACCTATGGCTACACCTTC. Translating gives CAISGDTYGYTF.

The chain has TRBV28 and TRBJ1-4, with 9 bases matching TRBD1. Losses at the gene ends were 7 bases for V and 6 bases for J; bases not matched to a gene: 6. The CDR3 sequence is 14 residues long. CDR1 MDHEN and CDR2 SYDVKM come from the germline V gene. CDR3 residues: CASIAGQGDEKLFF. CDR3 bases: TGTGCCAGCATTGCGGGACAGGGAGATGAAAAACTGTTTTTT.

The rearrangement uses TRBV7-2 and TRBJ2-1; D is undetermined. V was trimmed by 4 bases and J by 9 bases, leaving 10 bases between them. The germline V gene encodes CDR1 SGHTA and CDR2 FQGNSA. The CDR3 has 12 residues. Here the CDR3 reads CASSSSGSEQFF. The CDR3 region has the DNA TGTGCCAGCAGCTCTAGTGGGTCTGAGCAGTTCTTC.

V usage is TRBV4-1 and J usage is TRBJ1-1; TRBD1 might be the D (5 bases). V dropped 3 bases and J dropped 4 bases, with 15 bases sitting between them. Per germline, CDR1 MGHRA and CDR2 YSYEKL. This CDR3 has 15 residues. The CDR3 spells CASSQVGGFSTEAFF. The CDR3 nucleotides are TGCGCCAGCAGCCAGGTGGGGGGGTTCAGCACTGAAGCTTTCTTT.

This clone was picked up a small number of times. The V and J genes are TRBV5-1 and TRBJ1-3; weak D call: TRBD1 (6 bases). The V gene's germline CDR1 is SGHRS and CDR2 YFSETQ. The length of the CDR3 is 14 residues. Trimming cost V 2 bases and J 3 bases, with 9 bases left between them. The DNA for the CDR3 is TGCGCCAGCAGCTTAGGGGGTGGTGGAAACACCATATATTTT. This codes for CASSLGGGGNTIYF.

The chain is built from TRBV9 and TRBJ2-5, with D tentatively TRBD1 (5 bases). The V gene lost 4 bases and the J gene lost 3 bases, with 16 bases spanning the gap. CDR1 is SGDLS, CDR2 YYNGEE, per germline. This CDR3 is 15 amino acids long. The CDR3 DNA is TGTGCCAGCAGCCCACAAGGATTCAGGGAAGAGACCCAGTACTTC. Its translation is CASSPQGFREETQYF.

J is TRBJ1-1 and V is TRBV6-5; TRBD1 matches at 7 bases. Germline V gene sequence: CDR1 MNHEY, CDR2 SVGAGI. The V and J ends lost 7 bases and 4 bases, in that order; junction bases with no gene match: 9. The CDR3 has 14 amino acids. The CDR3 sequence: CASTQQGQSTEAFF. Here the CDR3 DNA reads TGTGCCAGCACCCAACAGGGGCAGAGCACTGAAGCTTTCTTT.

The genes are TRBV14 and TRBJ2-7; TRBD1 aligns across 7 bases. Germline V lookup: CDR1 SGHDN, CDR2 FVKESK. There are 14 residues in the CDR3. Trimming cost V 6 bases and J 2 bases; bases outside gene matches: 7. The CDR3, as DNA: TGTGCCAGCAGTCCTGGACAGGAGACCTACGAGCAGTACTTC. Translating gives CASSPGQETYEQYF.

This clone ranks as medium-sized. The V call is TRBV11-2, the J call TRBJ1-6, with 9 bases fitting TRBD1. V shed 0 bases and J 10 bases; nucleotides not matched to a gene: 4. The CDR3 consists of 15 residues. In germline, CDR1 is SGHAT, CDR2 FQNNGV. The CDR3 sequence: CASSLDNRGHSPLHF. The DNA for the CDR3 is TGTGCCAGCAGCTTAGATAACAGGGGGCACTCACCCCTCCACTTT.

This clone was seen a single time. The J gene is TRBJ2-3, the V gene TRBV7-2, with D hard to call. V lost 5 bases, J lost 6 bases, and 18 bases lay in between. The CDR3 sequence is 15 residues long. The germline CDR1 and CDR2 sequences are SGHTA and FQGNSA. The CDR3 reads CASSQRPPEADTQYF. In DNA form, the CDR3 reads TGTGCCAGCAGCCAGAGGCCCCCCGAAGCTGATACGCAGTATTTT.

About this clone itself: At one of its ends the junction is not consistent with the germline gene, which may arise from a read error. V gene TRBV6-6 combines with J gene TRBJ2-7; D remains ambiguous. Germline values: CDR1 MNHNY, CDR2 SVGAGI (reference sequence). This CDR3 is 12 amino acids long. This CDR3 reads CASSSDSYEQYF. The CDR3 DNA is TGTGCCAGTAGTTCTGACTCCTACGAGCAGTACTTC.

V is TRBV7-3 and J is TRBJ2-2, with unresolved D. With 2 bases removed from V and 5 bases from J, the gap between germline ends came to 9 bases. CDR1 SGHTA and CDR2 FQGTGA come from the germline V gene. This CDR3 contains 14 residues. CDR3: CASSLDSQTGELFF. CDR3 bases: TGTGCCAGCAGCTTAGATTCCCAAACCGGGGAGCTGTTTTTT.

V is TRBV19 and J is TRBJ1-5; D might be TRBD1 (5 bases). The germline CDR1 and CDR2 sequences are LNHDA and SQIVND (reference sequence). CDR3 size: 18 residues. With 9 bases removed from V and 0 bases from J, the gap between germline ends came to 24 bases. CDR3 nucleotide sequence: TGTGCCAGCAAATACCCCCGAGCGGGGGACCCTAGCAATCAGCCCCAGCATTTT. It yields the protein CASKYPRAGDPSNQPQHF.

The rearrangement links TRBV19 to TRBJ1-5; D call uncertain. The CDR3 consists of 15 residues. Trimming pared 7 bases from V and 2 bases from J, leaving 15 bases between. Looked up from germline, CDR1 is LNHDA and CDR2 is SQIVND (reference sequence). The CDR3 protein is CASTPYRGGNQPQHF. The CDR3 DNA follows: TGTGCCAGTACCCCATATCGCGGGGGCAATCAGCCCCAGCATTTT. Full variable domain (outside the CDR3, taken from reference TRBV19 and TRBJ1-5): DGGITQSPKYLFRKEGQNVTLSCEQNLNHDAMYWYRQDPGQGLRLIYYSQIVNDFQKGDIAEGYSVSREKKESFPLTVTSAQKNPTAFYLCASTPYRGGNQPQHFGDGTRLSIL.

The chain joins TRBV7-8 to TRBJ2-3; D unclear. With 5 bases removed from V and 6 bases from J, the gap between germline ends came to 12 bases. CDR3 size: 13 residues. In germline, CDR1 is SGHVS, CDR2 FQNEAQ. In DNA form, the CDR3 reads TGTGCCAGCAGCCTCTCTTCTGGCGATACGCAGTATTTT. This encodes CASSLSSGDTQYF.

The chain recombines TRBV4-1 with TRBJ2-7, with 10 positions matching TRBD2. The CDR3 has 17 residues. Per the germline V gene, CDR1 is MGHRA and CDR2 is YSYEKL. With 1 base clipped from V and 0 bases from J, the junction kept 6 bases outside the gene matches. The CDR3 spells CASSQVFQRGGSYEQYF. In DNA form, the CDR3 reads TGCGCCAGCAGCCAAGTGTTCCAGCGGGGGGGCTCCTACGAGCAGTACTTC.

The chain couples TRBV7-2 to TRBJ1-2; D is possibly TRBD1 (5 bases). Germline loops: CDR1 SGHTA, CDR2 FQGNSA. Trimming removed 2 bases at V and 0 bases at J, with 13 bases between. The CDR3 has 16 residues. The CDR3 DNA sequence: TGTGCCAGCAGCTTAACCCGGGACCCGACTAACTATGGCTACACCTTC. Translated, it gives CASSLTRDPTNYGYTF. The whole variable domain, filled in from reference TRBV7-2 and TRBJ1-2, reads GAGVSQSPSNKVTEKGKDVELRCDPISGHTALYWYRQSLGQGLEFLIYFQGNSAPDKSGLPSDRFSAERTGGSVSTLTIQRTQQEDSAVYLCASSLTRDPTNYGYTFGSGTRLTVV.

The chain has TRBV7-9 and TRBJ2-3; 10 positions match TRBD2. This CDR3 contains 16 residues. Germline V gene data show CDR1 as SEHNR and CDR2 as FQNEAQ (reference sequence). Trimming took 4 bases from V and 2 from J; bases not matched to a gene: 6. The CDR3 spells CASSSFSGGATDTQYF. CDR3 nucleotide sequence: TGTGCCAGCAGCTCCTTCAGCGGGGGGGCCACAGATACGCAGTATTTT.

The chain employs TRBV5-1 and TRBJ1-3; tentative D call: TRBD1 (6 bases). The CDR3 runs 15 residues. Germline V CDR1 and CDR2: SGHRS, YFSETQ. V lost 1 base and J 1 base, leaving 9 bases between the germline ends. The CDR3, as DNA: TGCGCCAGCAGCTTGCCAGGGGATTCTGGAAACACCATATATTTT. Protein: CASSLPGDSGNTIYF. The variable domain in full, with the rest retrieved from reference TRBV5-1 and TRBJ1-3, is KAGVTQTPRYLIKTRGQQVTLSCSPISGHRSVSWYQQTPGQGLQFLFEYFSETQRNKGNFPGRFSGRQFSNSRSEMNVSTLELGDSALYLCASSLPGDSGNTIYFGEGSWLTVV.

The chain recombines TRBV2 with TRBJ2-7; 10 nucleotides align to TRBD2. The CDR3 is 14 residues long. The J segment lost 6 bases and the V segment lost 8 bases, leaving 10 bases of the junction unmatched. Looked up from germline, CDR1 is SNHLY and CDR2 is FYNNEI. DNA of the CDR3: TGTGCCAGCGTGCCCGGGACTAGCGCTGGCGAGCAGTACTTC. It codes for CASVPGTSAGEQYF.

This rearrangement joins TRBV2 to TRBJ1-2, with a tentative D call TRBD1 (6 bases). The germline CDR1 and CDR2 sequences are SNHLY and FYNNEI. The CDR3 runs to 14 residues. The germline V and J ends were trimmed by 7 bases and 4 bases, with 16 bases remaining between them. Here the CDR3 DNA reads TGTGCCAGCACGTTAGGGACAACCACCTATGGCTACACCTTC. Its protein is CASTLGTTTYGYTF.